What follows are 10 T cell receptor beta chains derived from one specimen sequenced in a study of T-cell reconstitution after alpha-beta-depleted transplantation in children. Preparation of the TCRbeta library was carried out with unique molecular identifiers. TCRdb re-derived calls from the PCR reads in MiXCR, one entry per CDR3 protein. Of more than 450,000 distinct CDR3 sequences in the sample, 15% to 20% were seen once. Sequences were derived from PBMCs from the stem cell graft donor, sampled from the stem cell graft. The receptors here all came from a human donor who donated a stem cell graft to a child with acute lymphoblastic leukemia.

The CDR3 region is CASSPRTSITDTQYF. In nucleotides, the CDR3 is TGTGCCAGCTCACCACGGACTAGTATTACAGATACGCAGTATTTT. The rearrangement links TRBV18 to TRBJ2-3; 7 bases fit TRBD2. The CDR3 is 15 residues long. V lost 1 base, J lost 3 bases, and 4 bases stayed unmatched. Germline-derived CDR1 and CDR2 are KGHSH and LQKENI.

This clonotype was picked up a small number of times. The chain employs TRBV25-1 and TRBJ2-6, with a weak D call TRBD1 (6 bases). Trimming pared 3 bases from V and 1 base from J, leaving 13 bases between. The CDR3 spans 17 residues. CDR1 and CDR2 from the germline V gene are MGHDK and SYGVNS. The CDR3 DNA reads TGTGCCAGCAGTGAGTACCGGACAGCTTCTGGGGCCAACGTCCTGACTTTC. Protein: CASSEYRTASGANVLTF.

Here the CDR3 reads CASSQPGQGNYGYTF. CDR3 nucleotide sequence: TGTGCCAGCAGTCAGCCCGGACAGGGAAACTATGGCTACACCTTC. The chain carries TRBV12-3 or TRBV12-4 and TRBJ1-2; TRBD1 agrees at 8 bases. V lost 5 bases and J lost 2; bases outside the gene matches: 7. CDR3 length: 15 residues.

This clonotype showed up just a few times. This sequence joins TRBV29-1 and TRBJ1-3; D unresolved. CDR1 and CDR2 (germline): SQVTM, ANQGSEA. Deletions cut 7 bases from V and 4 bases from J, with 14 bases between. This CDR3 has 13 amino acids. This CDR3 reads CSAAPDGGNTIYF. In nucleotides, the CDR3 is TGCAGCGCTGCCCCAGACGGAGGAAACACCATATATTTT.

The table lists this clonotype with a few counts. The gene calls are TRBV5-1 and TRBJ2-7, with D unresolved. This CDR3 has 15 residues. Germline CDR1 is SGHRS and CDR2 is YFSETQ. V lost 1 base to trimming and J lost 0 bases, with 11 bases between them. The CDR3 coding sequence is TGCGCCAGCAGCTTGTCTACGTACAGCTCCTACGAGCAGTACTTC. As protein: CASSLSTYSSYEQYF.

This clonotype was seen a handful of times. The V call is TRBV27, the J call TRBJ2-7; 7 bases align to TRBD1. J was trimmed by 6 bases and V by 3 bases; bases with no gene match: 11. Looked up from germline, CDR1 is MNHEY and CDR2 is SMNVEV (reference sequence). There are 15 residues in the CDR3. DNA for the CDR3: TGTGCCAGCAGTTTGGGGACAGTGCGTCTTGGCGAGCAGTACTTC. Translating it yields CASSLGTVRLGEQYF.

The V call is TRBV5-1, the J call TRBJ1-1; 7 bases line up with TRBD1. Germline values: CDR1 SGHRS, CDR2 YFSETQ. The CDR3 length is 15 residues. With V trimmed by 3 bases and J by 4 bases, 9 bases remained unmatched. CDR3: CASSWTTGVGTEAFF. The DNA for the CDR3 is TGCGCCAGCAGCTGGACCACAGGGGTAGGCACTGAAGCTTTCTTT.

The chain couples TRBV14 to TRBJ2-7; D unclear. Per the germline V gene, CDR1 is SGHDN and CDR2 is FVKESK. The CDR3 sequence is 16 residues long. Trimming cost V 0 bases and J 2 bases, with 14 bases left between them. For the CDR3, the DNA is TGTGCCAGCAGCCAAGAGGGGTGGGTCAGACCCTACGAGCAGTACTTC. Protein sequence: CASSQEGWVRPYEQYF.

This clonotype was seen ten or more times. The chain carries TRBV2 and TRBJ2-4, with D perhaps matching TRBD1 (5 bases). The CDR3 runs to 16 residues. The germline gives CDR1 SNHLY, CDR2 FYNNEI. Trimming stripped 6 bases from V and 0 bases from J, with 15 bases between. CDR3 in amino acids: CASRLRQILAKNIQYF. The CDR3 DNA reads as TGTGCCAGCAGGTTAAGACAGATACTAGCCAAAAACATTCAGTACTTC.

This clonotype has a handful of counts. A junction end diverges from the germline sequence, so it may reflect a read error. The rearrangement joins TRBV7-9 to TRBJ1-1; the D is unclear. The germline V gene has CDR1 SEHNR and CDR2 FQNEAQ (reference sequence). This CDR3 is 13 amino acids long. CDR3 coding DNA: TGTGCCAGCAGCTATCGGTTGAACGCTGAAGCTTTCTTT. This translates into CASSYRLNAEAFF.